The rows below give T cell receptor beta chains drawn from one sample of a study of shared clonotypes between healthy human individuals. This table comes from immunoSEQ multiplex PCR, and its TCRdb copy is limited to in-frame clones, with some not included. The table records about 2,100,000 clones, under 95% of them present only once. Sequencing input: naive CD8+ T cells from PBMCs. The receptor set was obtained from a man aged 18 to 30 in good health. Some clones in this sample may be carry-over from other donors' samples. Both conserved end residues are part of each CDR3. The order of the fields is V gene, clone size, D gene, J gene, CDR3 protein, CDR3 DNA. A D gene is named only where the DNA matches it firmly. Size is omitted from some rows. Given values are once, few, many or a class for expanded clones.

>TRBV27|NA|TRBD2|TRBJ2-1
CASTSLAGGPGEQFF
TGTGCCAGCACCTCCCTAGCGGGAGGGCCAGGGGAGCAGTTCTTC
>TRBV11-2|NA|NA|TRBJ2-1
CASTRMVGAYNEQFF
TGTGCCAGCACCCGTATGGTAGGGGCCTACAATGAGCAGTTCTTC
>TRBV7-8|NA|TRBD1|TRBJ1-3
CASSLGTGVGNTIYF
TGTGCCAGCAGCTTAGGGACAGGGGTAGGAAACACCATATATTTT
>TRBV27|NA|NA|TRBJ1-1
CASKVLMNTEAFF
TGTGCCAGCAAGGTACTGATGAACACTGAAGCTTTCTTT
>TRBV11-2|NA|TRBD1|TRBJ2-1
CASSPRSEQGLYGGEQFF
TGTGCCAGCAGCCCCCGGTCCGAACAGGGGCTTTATGGTGGTGAGCAGTTCTTC
>TRBV25-1|few|NA|TRBJ1-1
CASSMSGMNTEAFF
TGTGCCAGCAGTATGTCGGGGATGAACACTGAAGCTTTCTTT
>TRBV7-9|NA|TRBD2|TRBJ2-1
CASSHSGITYNEQFF
TGTGCCAGCAGCCATAGCGGGATTACCTACAATGAGCAGTTCTTC
>TRBV6-1|NA|NA|TRBJ1-2
CASSGTSPGRDYGYTF
TGTGCCAGCAGTGGCACTTCCCCAGGGCGCGACTATGGCTACACCTTC
>TRBV4-3|NA|TRBD2|TRBJ2-7
CASSQEGLAGGLRNEQYF
TGCGCCAGCAGCCAAGAGGGACTAGCGGGAGGATTAAGGAACGAGCAGTACTTC
>TRBV29-1|NA|TRBD1|TRBJ1-2
CSATGQGNYGYTF
TGCAGCGCCACGGGACAGGGCAACTATGGCTACACCTTC
>TRBV10-3|NA|NA|TRBJ1-2
CAISEGFSDGYTF
TGTGCCATCAGTGAGGGGTTTTCGGATGGCTACACCTTC
>TRBV7-3|NA|TRBD2|TRBJ2-2
CASSAQGGTGELFF
TGTGCCAGCAGCGCCCAGGGAGGGACCGGGGAGCTGTTTTTT
>TRBV10-3|NA|NA|TRBJ2-7
CAIGDYEQYF
TGTGCCATCGGGGACTACGAGCAGTACTTC
>TRBV4-3|once|TRBD1|TRBJ1-5
CASSRKVGQEQHF
TGCGCCAGCAGCCGGAAAGTGGGACAGGAACAGCATTTT
>TRBV9|NA|TRBD2|TRBJ2-3
CASSPLAGVIGTDTQYF
TGTGCCAGCAGCCCCCTAGCGGGAGTCATCGGCACAGATACGCAGTATTTT
>TRBV2|NA|NA|TRBJ2-1
CASSAATYNEQFF
TGTGCCAGCAGTGCGGCAACTTACAATGAGCAGTTCTTC
>TRBV7-9|NA|TRBD2|TRBJ2-1
CASSLPSLASNEQFF
TGTGCCAGCAGCTTACCCTCACTAGCGTCCAATGAGCAGTTCTTC
>TRBV27|NA|TRBD2|TRBJ2-3
CASSPLTLAGVKDTQYF
TGTGCCAGCAGTCCCCTAACCCTAGCGGGAGTCAAAGATACGCAGTATTTT
>TRBV7-9|NA|NA|TRBJ1-1
CASSYIGFTEAFF
TGTGCCAGCAGTTATATAGGGTTCACTGAAGCTTTCTTT
>TRBV27|NA|NA|TRBJ1-4
CASRIRGPNEKLFF
TGTGCCAGCAGGATCAGGGGTCCTAACGAAAAACTGTTTTTT
>TRBV27|NA|TRBD2|TRBJ2-7
CASSSSGLAGLYEQYF
TGTGCCAGCAGTTCCTCGGGACTAGCGGGATTATACGAGCAGTACTTC
>TRBV4-1|NA|NA|TRBJ2-7
CASSQKGGTEVYEQYF
TGCGCCAGCAGCCAAAAAGGGGGGACAGAGGTCTACGAGCAGTACTTC
>TRBV19|NA|NA|TRBJ1-5
CASSRAPGILGNQPQHF
TGTGCCAGTAGTAGGGCCCCGGGGATTCTAGGGAATCAGCCCCAGCATTTT
>TRBV7-9|NA|NA|TRBJ2-2
CASRNPGSGELFF
TGTGCCAGCAGAAACCCAGGGTCCGGGGAGCTGTTTTTT
>TRBV11-2|once|NA|TRBJ1-1
CASSLYSQNTEAFF
TGTGCCAGCAGCTTATATTCCCAGAACACTGAAGCTTTCTTT
>TRBV7-9|NA|NA|TRBJ2-3
CASSPDSASTDTQYF
TGTGCCAGCAGCCCGGACAGTGCTAGCACAGATACGCAGTATTTT
>TRBV7-8|NA|NA|TRBJ2-1
CAINVGLGDNEQFF
TGTGCCATCAATGTGGGGTTAGGGGACAATGAGCAGTTCTTC
>TRBV27|NA|TRBD2|TRBJ2-7
CASSLRLAGGPSYEQYF
TGTGCCAGCAGTCTTCGACTAGCGGGAGGGCCTAGTTACGAGCAGTACTTC
>TRBV4-3|NA|TRBD1|TRBJ2-7
CASSTQDRAREQYF
TGCGCCAGCAGCACCCAAGACAGGGCGAGGGAGCAGTACTTC
>TRBV7-9|NA|NA|TRBJ1-1
CASSRGRGEGNTEAFF
TGTGCCAGCAGCCGCGGGAGGGGGGAAGGGAACACTGAAGCTTTCTTT
>TRBV11-2|NA|TRBD2|TRBJ2-7
CASSLASGVKVSYEQYF
TGTGCCAGCAGCCTCGCTAGCGGGGTTAAAGTGTCGTACGAGCAGTACTTC
>TRBV7-3|NA|NA|TRBJ2-3
CASSLPQDPSTDTQYF
TGTGCCAGCAGCTTACCCCAGGACCCTAGCACAGATACGCAGTATTTT